This is a list of T cell receptor beta chains from one sample in a study of blood T cell repertoires in COVID-19. The assay was immunoSEQ multiplex PCR, and TCRdb's table has in-frame clones only and misses some. The sample has 250,000 or so clones; 75% to 90% are singletons. Sequenced input: peripheral blood. These TCRs come from a woman younger than 45 with active or convalescent COVID-19. CDR3s include the opening cysteine and the closing phenylalanine or tryptophan. The order of the fields is clone size, D gene, J gene, CDR3 length, V gene, CDR3 DNA, CDR3 protein. A D gene is named only where the DNA matches it firmly. Expanded clones are given a class, and other clones once, few, many or no size at all.

clone size: NA; D gene: NA; J gene: TRBJ1-2; CDR3 length: 11; V gene: TRBV28; CDR3 DNA: TGTGCCAGCACCAACTTCTATGGCTACACCTTC; CDR3 protein: CASTNFYGYTF
clone size: NA; D gene: TRBD2; J gene: TRBJ2-3; CDR3 length: 15; V gene: TRBV6-2/TRBV6-3; CDR3 DNA: TGTGCCAGCAGTAGCGGGGGCCTAGCAGCAGATACGCAGTATTTT; CDR3 protein: CASSSGGLAADTQYF
clone size: NA; D gene: NA; J gene: TRBJ2-7; CDR3 length: 14; V gene: TRBV7-9; CDR3 DNA: TGTGCCAGCAGCCCGGGGGACGAAGGGGTCGAGCAGTACTTC; CDR3 protein: CASSPGDEGVEQYF
clone size: NA; D gene: NA; J gene: TRBJ2-1; CDR3 length: 11; V gene: TRBV7-9; CDR3 DNA: TGTGCCAGCAGCCGGGGAAATGAGCAGTTCTTC; CDR3 protein: CASSRGNEQFF
clone size: NA; D gene: NA; J gene: TRBJ1-1; CDR3 length: 15; V gene: TRBV30; CDR3 DNA: TGTGCCTGGAGCGTAGCCGTGGGGGGGACCCCTGAAGCTTTCTTT; CDR3 protein: CAWSVAVGGTPEAFF
clone size: NA; D gene: TRBD2; J gene: TRBJ2-1; CDR3 length: 19; V gene: TRBV5-4; CDR3 DNA: TGTGCCAGCAGCTTGAGGGGACTAGCGGGGGTCCCTCCCTACAATGAGCAGTTCTTC; CDR3 protein: CASSLRGLAGVPPYNEQFF
clone size: NA; D gene: NA; J gene: TRBJ1-1; CDR3 length: 15; V gene: TRBV6-1; CDR3 DNA: TGTGCCAGCAGTGAAACAGGTTGGGGGAACACTGAAGCTTTCTTT; CDR3 protein: CASSETGWGNTEAFF
clone size: once; D gene: NA; J gene: TRBJ2-1; CDR3 length: 11; V gene: TRBV5-6; CDR3 DNA: TGTGCCAGCAGCTTGGGGGAGCAGCAGTTCTTC; CDR3 protein: CASSLGEQQFF
clone size: NA; D gene: TRBD1; J gene: TRBJ1-5; CDR3 length: 14; V gene: TRBV5-1; CDR3 DNA: TGCGCCAGCAGCCCCGGACAGGGCAATCAGCCCCAGCATTTT; CDR3 protein: CASSPGQGNQPQHF
clone size: NA; D gene: TRBD1; J gene: TRBJ1-2; CDR3 length: 13; V gene: TRBV2; CDR3 DNA: TGTGCCAGTATAGGACAGGGAGGGTATGGCTACACCTTC; CDR3 protein: CASIGQGGYGYTF
clone size: NA; D gene: NA; J gene: TRBJ2-7; CDR3 length: 16; V gene: TRBV21-1; CDR3 DNA: TGTGCCAGCAGCAAAGGGGGACAGGGGAATAAATACGAGCAGTACTTC; CDR3 protein: CASSKGGQGNKYEQYF
clone size: NA; D gene: TRBD1; J gene: TRBJ1-5; CDR3 length: 16; V gene: TRBV4-1; CDR3 DNA: TGCGCCAGCAGCCAATTCCAGGGGGCTTATGATCAGCCCCAGCATTTT; CDR3 protein: CASSQFQGAYDQPQHF
clone size: NA; D gene: TRBD2; J gene: TRBJ2-7; CDR3 length: 18; V gene: TRBV28; CDR3 DNA: TGTGCCAGCAGTTTCCATAGCGGGGGGCCCCCAAGCTCCTACGAGCAGTACTTC; CDR3 protein: CASSFHSGGPPSSYEQYF
clone size: NA; D gene: TRBD1; J gene: TRBJ2-2; CDR3 length: 14; V gene: TRBV5-4; CDR3 DNA: TGTGCCAGCAGCCCGGGACAGCCCACCGGGGAGCTGTTTTTT; CDR3 protein: CASSPGQPTGELFF
clone size: few; D gene: NA; J gene: TRBJ2-7; CDR3 length: 15; V gene: TRBV27; CDR3 DNA: TGTGCCAGCAGTTTCCGCCGTAGCTCCTACTACGAGCAGTACTTC; CDR3 protein: CASSFRRSSYYEQYF
clone size: NA; D gene: NA; J gene: TRBJ1-4; CDR3 length: 11; V gene: TRBV20-1; CDR3 DNA: TGCAGTGCTAACAGAAATGAAAAACTGTTTTTT; CDR3 protein: CSANRNEKLFF
clone size: NA; D gene: TRBD1; J gene: TRBJ1-1; CDR3 length: 15; V gene: TRBV7-9; CDR3 DNA: TGTGCCAGCATCCCCCAGGGGGCGAGGGACACTGAAGCTTTCTTT; CDR3 protein: CASIPQGARDTEAFF
clone size: NA; D gene: TRBD2; J gene: TRBJ2-1; CDR3 length: 15; V gene: TRBV7-2; CDR3 DNA: TGTGCCAGCACTGTGCTAGCGGGGGGGATCGGTGAGCAGTTCTTC; CDR3 protein: CASTVLAGGIGEQFF
clone size: NA; D gene: NA; J gene: TRBJ1-6; CDR3 length: 17; V gene: TRBV19; CDR3 DNA: TGTGCCAGTAGTATAACGGGTGGTGGGACACCCAATTCACCCCTCCACTTT; CDR3 protein: CASSITGGGTPNSPLHF
clone size: NA; D gene: NA; J gene: TRBJ2-2; CDR3 length: 15; V gene: TRBV4-3; CDR3 DNA: TGCGCCAGCAGCCAAGATGGGGCTATCACCGGGGAGCTGTTTTTT; CDR3 protein: CASSQDGAITGELFF
clone size: NA; D gene: NA; J gene: TRBJ1-2; CDR3 length: 13; V gene: TRBV27; CDR3 DNA: TGTGCCAGCAGTTTAGGGGGACTCTATGGCTACACCTTC; CDR3 protein: CASSLGGLYGYTF
clone size: NA; D gene: TRBD1; J gene: TRBJ1-1; CDR3 length: 15; V gene: TRBV29-1; CDR3 DNA: TGCAGCGCCAGCGGACAGGGCGGGGGAGGGACTGAAGCTTTCTTT; CDR3 protein: CSASGQGGGGTEAFF
clone size: few; D gene: TRBD1; J gene: TRBJ2-7; CDR3 length: 13; V gene: TRBV7-9; CDR3 DNA: TGTGCCAGCAGCCACCGGACAGGGAATGAGCAGTACTTC; CDR3 protein: CASSHRTGNEQYF
clone size: NA; D gene: NA; J gene: TRBJ1-2; CDR3 length: 15; V gene: TRBV4-3; CDR3 DNA: TGCGCCAGCAGCCAAAATGCCCGGGATCCCCGGGGCTACACCTTC; CDR3 protein: CASSQNARDPRGYTF